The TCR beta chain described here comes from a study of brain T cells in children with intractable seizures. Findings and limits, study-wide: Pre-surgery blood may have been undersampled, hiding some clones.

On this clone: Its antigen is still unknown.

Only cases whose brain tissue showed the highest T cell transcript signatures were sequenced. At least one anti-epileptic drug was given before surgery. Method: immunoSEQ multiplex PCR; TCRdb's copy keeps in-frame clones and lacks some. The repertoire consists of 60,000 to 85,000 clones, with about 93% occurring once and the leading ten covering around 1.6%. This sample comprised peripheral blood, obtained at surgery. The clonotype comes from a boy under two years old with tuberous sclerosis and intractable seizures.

The CDR3 DNA is TGTGCCAGCAGCCAATTCGGGGGAGATACGCAGTATTTT. It translates to CASSQFGGDTQYF. The chain combines TRBV27 with TRBJ2-3; D possibly corresponds to TRBD2 (6 bases). The germline V gene has CDR1 MNHEY and CDR2 SMNVEV (reference sequence). V dropped 6 bases and J dropped 5 bases, with 12 bases sitting between them. The CDR3 covers 13 residues.